The clone carrying this T cell receptor (beta chain) occurred once. Its specificity is unknown. As processed by the authors: Filtering differed, since immunoSEQ gave only junction sequences and no quality scores. Generated by immunoSEQ multiplex PCR, the TCRdb table keeps only in-frame clones and is missing some. Clonal size and the V and J genes are those of that table, whereas D and trimming came from the DNA. The sample lists more than 600,000 clones, 92% occurring once. The data were obtained in a study of shared clonotypes between healthy human individuals. Overall study findings and caveats: Naive subsets, compared against memory subsets, generally had larger estimated richness values. Naive CD4 clonotypes were shared across a handful of donors at approximately 5.3%. Non-shared clonotypes displayed generation probabilities falling below those of clonotypes present in all four donors.

The CDR3 runs to 18 residues. Germline V gene data show CDR1 as SGDLS and CDR2 as YYNGEE. Trimming pared 0 bases from V and 0 bases from J, leaving 19 bases between. Naive CD8 cells lacked CD45RO, underwent positive selection for CCR7 and left out terminally differentiated effector memory CD45RA+ cells. The chain is built from TRBV9 and TRBJ2-7, with D tentatively TRBD2 (5 bases). The sequence was obtained from a man younger than 40 in good health. Sequenced sample: naive CD8+ T cells sorted from blood. CDR3 loop: CASSVVPDGLASSYEQYF. The DNA for the CDR3 is TGTGCCAGCAGCGTAGTCCCCGACGGACTCGCTAGCTCCTACGAGCAGTACTTC. Full variable domain (missing parts from reference TRBV9 and TRBJ2-7): DSGVTQTPKHLITATGQRVTLRCSPRSGDLSVYWYQQSLDQGLQFLIQYYNGEERAKGNILERFSAQQFPDLHSELNLSSLELGDSALYFCASSVVPDGLASSYEQYFGPGTRLTVT.